Each of the 32 T cell receptor beta chains below was sequenced from the same sample in a study of blood T cell repertoires in COVID-19. The data were produced by immunoSEQ multiplex PCR, yet TCRdb's version contains in-frame clones alone and is incomplete. The table includes roughly 220,000 clones, approximately 84% detected once. The sequenced sample consisted of peripheral blood. These receptor sequences come from a woman aged 60-75 years with acute or convalescent COVID-19.

The chain carries TRBV2 and TRBJ1-2, with D unresolved. Germline lookup yields CDR1 SNHLY and CDR2 FYNNEI. Between the trimmed V and J ends, which lost 4 bases and 0 bases, there was a span of 12 bases. The CDR3 spans 15 residues. CDR3 bases: TGTGCCAGCAGTGTGGCGGCAGATTCTAACTATGGCTACACCTTC. It translates to CASSVAADSNYGYTF.

V is TRBV7-2 and J is TRBJ1-2; possibly TRBD1 for D (5 bases). Germline lookup yields CDR1 SGHTA and CDR2 FQGNSA. Between the trimmed V and J ends, which lost 1 base and 8 bases, there was a span of 14 bases. The CDR3 spans 14 residues. The CDR3 nucleotides are TGTGCCAGCAGCTTAGACAGGAGTCTAGGGGGCTACACCTTC. The encoded protein is CASSLDRSLGGYTF.

The table lists this clone with a count of one. The rearrangement uses TRBV5-1 and TRBJ2-1; no firm D call. The CDR3 contains 13 residues. Trimming cost V 2 bases and J 7 bases, with 10 bases left between them. The germline V gene encodes CDR1 SGHRS and CDR2 YFSETQ. The CDR3: CASSFLTANEQFF. The CDR3 region has the DNA TGCGCCAGCAGCTTCTTAACCGCGAATGAGCAGTTCTTC.

The rearrangement joins TRBV3-1 (or the pseudogene TRBV3-2) to TRBJ1-2; D is possibly TRBD1 (6 bases). Germline V gene data show CDR1 as LGHDT and CDR2 as YNNKEL (reference sequence). V was shortened by 5 bases and J by 1 base, with 17 bases between the two germline ends. The CDR3 consists of 16 residues. For the CDR3, the DNA is TGTGCCAGCAGCAACCTCTTGGACAGTTTTAACTATGGCTACACCTTC. Protein product: CASSNLLDSFNYGYTF.

This clone was detected once. This chain uses TRBV27 with TRBJ1-5; TRBD1 is a possible D gene (5 bases). Per germline, CDR1 MNHEY and CDR2 SMNVEV (reference sequence). With 4 bases removed from V and 7 bases from J, the gap between germline ends came to 14 bases. The CDR3 consists of 14 residues. In DNA form, the CDR3 reads TGTGCCAGCAGTTCCCTCGGAGGGGCCCAGCCCCAGCATTTT. It codes for CASSSLGGAQPQHF.

The genes are TRBV6-5 and TRBJ1-2; possible D gene TRBD1, 6 bases. The CDR3 runs to 15 residues. The germline gives CDR1 MNHEY, CDR2 SVGAGI. The ends were cut back, 0 bases at V and 4 bases at J, with 12 bases in the middle. The CDR3: CASSYSQGHSYGYTF. The CDR3 coding sequence is TGTGCCAGCAGTTACTCGCAGGGACACTCCTATGGCTACACCTTC.

V usage is TRBV29-1 and J usage is TRBJ1-3, with D uncertain. Per the germline V gene, CDR1 is SQVTM and CDR2 is ANQGSEA. The CDR3 sequence is 13 residues long. The V end lost 6 bases, the J end lost 7 bases, and 16 bases lay between the germline ends. The CDR3, as DNA: TGCAGCGTCCGGACTGGATTAGGGAACACCATATATTTT. Its translation: CSVRTGLGNTIYF.

This clone showed up just a few times. The chain combines TRBV19 with TRBJ2-7, with D perhaps TRBD1 (5 bases). This CDR3 has 12 residues. The germline gives CDR1 LNHDA, CDR2 SQIVND (reference sequence). V was cut by 8 bases and J by 2 bases, with 10 bases left in between. CDR3 DNA sequence: TGTGCCAGTGGACCGACAGCCTACGAGCAGTACTTC. As protein: CASGPTAYEQYF.

The rearrangement uses TRBV6-6 and TRBJ1-1; perhaps TRBD1 as D (5 bases). CDR1 MNHNY and CDR2 SVGAGI come from the germline V gene (reference sequence). The CDR3 loop spans 13 amino acids. The germline V and J ends were trimmed by 11 bases and 3 bases, with 16 bases remaining between them. This CDR3 reads CAARAGEHTEAFF. The CDR3 nucleotides read TGTGCCGCCCGGGCGGGGGAGCACACTGAAGCTTTCTTT.

V gene TRBV20-1 combines with J gene TRBJ2-5; D gene ambiguous. Germline V lookup: CDR1 DFQATT, CDR2 SNEGSKA (reference sequence). The CDR3 loop spans 11 amino acids. The V gene lost 6 bases and the J gene lost 0 bases, with 5 bases spanning the gap. The CDR3: CSAENQETQYF. Written as DNA, the CDR3 is TGCAGTGCCGAGAACCAAGAGACCCAGTACTTC.

This rearrangement joins TRBV7-9 to TRBJ1-2, with 7 bases aligning to TRBD1. Germline V gives CDR1 SEHNR, CDR2 FQNEAQ (reference sequence). Germline trimming cut 5 bases from V and 4 bases from J; bases unmatched to any gene: 7. This CDR3 spans 14 amino acids. CDR3 loop: CASSLYRDSYGYTF. DNA of the CDR3: TGTGCCAGCAGCCTATACCGGGACAGCTATGGCTACACCTTC.

CDR3 nucleotides: TGCAGCGTTGCCGGGAGGCAGGGGGCCATCAACTATGGCTACACCTTC. Its translation is CSVAGRQGAINYGYTF. The gene calls are TRBV29-1 and TRBJ1-2; 8 bases map to TRBD1. The CDR3 is 16 amino acids. Looked up from germline, CDR1 is SQVTM and CDR2 is ANQGSEA. V lost 4 bases, J lost 2 bases, and 12 bases stayed unmatched.

This sequence joins TRBV3-1 (or the pseudogene TRBV3-2) and TRBJ2-7; TRBD1 matches 9 bases. CDR1 and CDR2 (germline): LGHDT, YNNKEL (reference sequence). The CDR3 is 13 residues long. Trimming cost V 4 bases and J 4 bases; bases outside gene matches: 2. CDR3 protein: CASSLGQGYEQYF. The CDR3 region has the DNA TGTGCCAGCAGCCTGGGACAGGGTTACGAGCAGTACTTC.

The CDR3 nucleotides are TGCAGCGCCCAGGGGGCTGGAACTGAAGCTTTCTTT. Residues: CSAQGAGTEAFF. V is TRBV29-1 and J is TRBJ1-1; 8 bases match TRBD1. The CDR3 sequence is 12 residues long. CDR1 and CDR2 from the germline V gene are SQVTM and ANQGSEA. The ends lost 7 bases at V and 5 bases at J; junction bases unmatched: 6.

V and J are TRBV5-1 and TRBJ1-1; 9 nucleotides agree with TRBD1. Germline V lookup: CDR1 SGHRS, CDR2 YFSETQ. V shed 4 bases and J 8 bases; nucleotides not matched to a gene: 3. The CDR3 covers 12 residues. CDR3 region: CASSRTGVEAFF. The CDR3 DNA is TGCGCCAGCAGCCGGACAGGGGTCGAAGCTTTCTTT. Combining the CDR3 with reference TRBV5-1 and TRBJ1-1 gives the whole variable domain KAGVTQTPRYLIKTRGQQVTLSCSPISGHRSVSWYQQTPGQGLQFLFEYFSETQRNKGNFPGRFSGRQFSNSRSEMNVSTLELGDSALYLCASSRTGVEAFFGQGTRLTVV.

V usage is TRBV7-8 and J usage is TRBJ1-5; possible D gene TRBD1, 6 bases. Germline values: CDR1 SGHVS, CDR2 FQNEAQ. Deletions cut 5 bases from V and 12 bases from J, with 23 bases between. This CDR3 spans 15 amino acids. CDR3 DNA sequence: TGTGCCAGCAGCCAGAGGTGGGGCGTAAGGGGGGGCCAGCATTTT. Translating gives CASSQRWGVRGGQHF.

In nucleotides, the CDR3 is TGTGCCAGCAGTTTTACAGGGCGGACTGAAGCTTTCTTT. Translated, it gives CASSFTGRTEAFF. This rearrangement joins TRBV27 to TRBJ1-1; weak D call: TRBD1 (6 bases). The CDR3 runs 13 residues. Looked up from germline, CDR1 is MNHEY and CDR2 is SMNVEV (reference sequence). V was trimmed by 3 bases and J by 5 bases, leaving 10 bases between them.

This sequence joins TRBV3-1 (or the pseudogene TRBV3-2) and TRBJ1-2; D remains ambiguous. The CDR3 spans 13 residues. V lost 2 bases and J 2 bases, leaving 6 bases between the germline ends. CDR1 is LGHDT and CDR2 is YNNKEL in the germline V gene (reference sequence). The CDR3 region is CASSQPGNYGYTF. The CDR3 DNA follows: TGTGCCAGCAGCCAACCAGGAAACTATGGCTACACCTTC.

The chain employs TRBV7-9 and TRBJ1-1, with unresolved D. Germline assignment: CDR1 SEHNR and CDR2 FQNEAQ (reference sequence). This CDR3 has 13 amino acids. Trimming took off 5 bases at V and 1 base at J, with 8 bases between the two ends. CDR3 in amino acids: CASSTQANTEAFF. The DNA for the CDR3 is TGTGCCAGCAGCACTCAGGCGAACACTGAAGCTTTCTTT.

This clone showed up just once. Germline and junction disagree at one end, which may indicate a read error. The rearrangement joins TRBV10-1 to TRBJ2-2; 9 nucleotides line up with TRBD1. The CDR3 is 15 residues long. Germline V gives CDR1 WNHNN, CDR2 SYGVQD (reference sequence). CDR3 bases: TGCGCCAGCAGTTACAGGGGGCCTGGGGACCGGGGAGCTGTTTTT. It codes for CASSYRGPGDRGAVF.

This chain connects TRBV28 to TRBJ2-7; no clear D gene. V was trimmed by 3 bases and J by 4 bases, leaving 10 bases between them. Germline V lookup: CDR1 MDHEN, CDR2 SYDVKM. This CDR3 has 13 residues. The CDR3, as DNA: TGTGCCAGCAGTTTGGCCTTTTGGTACGAGCAGTACTTC. Its protein product is CASSLAFWYEQYF. Full variable domain (missing parts from reference TRBV28 and TRBJ2-7): DVKVTQSSRYLVKRTGEKVFLECVQDMDHENMFWYRQDPGLGLRLIYFSYDVKMKEKGDIPEGYSVSREKKERFSLILESASTNQTSMYLCASSLAFWYEQYFGPGTRLTVT.

V and J are TRBV28 and TRBJ2-7; D is undetermined. This CDR3 has 18 amino acids. Deletions cut 5 bases from V and 2 bases from J, with 25 bases between. The germline V gene encodes CDR1 MDHEN and CDR2 SYDVKM. The CDR3 nucleotides are TGTGCCAGCAGTAAACTAATCAAAGCCAGTGCCTTTACCTACGAGCAGTACTTC. This sequence encodes CASSKLIKASAFTYEQYF.

A remark on this clone: Because the CDR3's place on the DNA is in doubt, the DNA is left out and the CDR3 is given as listed by TCRdb. The chain employs TRBV28 and TRBJ1-2; TRBD1, the table's D call, was not compared with the DNA. Germline-derived CDR1 and CDR2 are MDHEN and SYDVKM. The CDR3 is 18 amino acids long, termini counted. Here the CDR3 reads CASSFFGQGILANYGYTF.

This chain connects TRBV7-8 to TRBJ1-1, with no clear D. Trimming removed 5 bases from V and 4 bases from J, with 17 bases in between. This CDR3 comprises 15 residues. The V gene's germline CDR1 is SGHVS and CDR2 FQNEAQ. The CDR3 DNA reads TGTGCCAGCAGCCCGGTGGAGGGTTGGGGCACTGAAGCTTTCTTT. It encodes CASSPVEGWGTEAFF.

The table lists this clone with a few counts. This chain joins TRBV19 and TRBJ1-1; D remains ambiguous. Trimming removed 5 bases from V and 0 bases from J, with 10 bases in between. There are 14 residues in the CDR3. Per the germline V gene, CDR1 is LNHDA and CDR2 is SQIVND (reference sequence). CDR3 loop: CASSRSGMNTEAFF. The CDR3 region has the DNA TGTGCCAGTAGTCGAAGCGGAATGAACACTGAAGCTTTCTTT.

This chain links TRBV9 with TRBJ2-5, with 7 bases lining up with TRBD2. The J segment lost 7 bases and the V segment lost 3 bases, leaving 9 bases of the junction unmatched. This CDR3 is 14 amino acids long. Per the germline V gene, CDR1 is SGDLS and CDR2 is YYNGEE. CDR3 DNA sequence: TGTGCCAGCAGCGAAGGACTAGAGGTCGGGACCCAGTACTTC. Its protein is CASSEGLEVGTQYF. The complete variable domain, with remaining parts taken from reference TRBV9 and TRBJ2-5, reads DSGVTQTPKHLITATGQRVTLRCSPRSGDLSVYWYQQSLDQGLQFLIQYYNGEERAKGNILERFSAQQFPDLHSELNLSSLELGDSALYFCASSEGLEVGTQYFGPGTRLLVL.

Concerning this clone: This sample includes further DNA sequences coding for the same CDR3. The chain carries TRBV29-1 and TRBJ1-2, with 7 bases matching TRBD1. V shed 6 bases, J shed 2 bases, and the junction held 3 bases outside the gene matches. Per the germline V gene, CDR1 is SQVTM and CDR2 is ANQGSEA. This CDR3 is 12 amino acids long. The CDR3 loop is CSVGGQNYGYTF. Here the CDR3 DNA reads TGCAGCGTCGGGGGACAGAACTATGGCTACACCTTC.

CDR3 loop: CASSLDRHNEQFF. CDR3 in DNA: TGTGCCAGCAGCTTAGACAGACACAATGAGCAGTTCTTC. V and J are TRBV7-6 and TRBJ2-1; unclear D gene. The CDR3 has 13 amino acids. Trimming took 1 base from V and 5 from J, leaving 6 bases between them. The germline V gene encodes CDR1 SGHVS and CDR2 FNYEAQ.

The chain carries TRBV9 and TRBJ2-3, with unresolved D. CDR1 and CDR2 from the germline V gene are SGDLS and YYNGEE. This CDR3 is 15 amino acids long. V lost 3 bases and J 9 bases, leaving 20 bases between the germline ends. CDR3 in amino acids: CASSEEPFGLETQYF. The DNA for the CDR3 is TGTGCCAGCAGCGAAGAGCCTTTTGGTCTGGAGACGCAGTATTTT.

CDR3 protein: CASFGQGAGTEAFF. CDR3 nucleotides: TGTGCCAGCTTCGGACAGGGAGCGGGCACTGAAGCTTTCTTT. This rearrangement joins TRBV6-1 to TRBJ1-1; 8 nucleotides agree with TRBD1. CDR1 MNHNS and CDR2 SASEGT come from the germline V gene. V trimming: 8 bases; J trimming: 4 bases; junction bases outside the gene matches: 9. The length of the CDR3 is 14 residues.

The genes are TRBV19 and TRBJ2-7; D is possibly TRBD1 (5 bases). Looked up from germline, CDR1 is LNHDA and CDR2 is SQIVND (reference sequence). Trimming took 10 bases from V and 4 from J, leaving 11 bases between them. The CDR3 runs to 11 residues. DNA of the CDR3: TGTGCCACTAGGCAGGGTTACGAGCAGTACTTC. It specifies CATRQGYEQYF.

The rearrangement links TRBV2 to TRBJ2-3, with 9 bases matching TRBD2. The V gene's germline CDR1 is SNHLY and CDR2 FYNNEI. This CDR3 spans 15 amino acids. V shed 1 base and J 6 bases; nucleotides not matched to a gene: 5. The CDR3 protein is CASSEGSGGRDTQYF. CDR3 coding DNA: TGTGCCAGCAGTGAAGGAAGCGGGGGGCGGGATACGCAGTATTTT.